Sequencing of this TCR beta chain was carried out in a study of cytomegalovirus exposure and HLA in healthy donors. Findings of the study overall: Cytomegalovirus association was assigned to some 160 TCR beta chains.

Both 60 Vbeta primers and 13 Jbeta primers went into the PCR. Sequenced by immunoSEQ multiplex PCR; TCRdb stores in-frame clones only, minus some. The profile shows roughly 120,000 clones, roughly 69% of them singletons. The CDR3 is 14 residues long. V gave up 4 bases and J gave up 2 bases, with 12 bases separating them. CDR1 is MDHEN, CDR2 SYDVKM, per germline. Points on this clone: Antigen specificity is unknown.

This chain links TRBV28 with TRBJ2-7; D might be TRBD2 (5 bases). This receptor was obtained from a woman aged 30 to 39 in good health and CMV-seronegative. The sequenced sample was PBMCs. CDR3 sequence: CASSYPGKTYEQYF. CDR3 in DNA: TGTGCCAGCAGTTACCCCGGGAAGACCTACGAGCAGTACTTC.